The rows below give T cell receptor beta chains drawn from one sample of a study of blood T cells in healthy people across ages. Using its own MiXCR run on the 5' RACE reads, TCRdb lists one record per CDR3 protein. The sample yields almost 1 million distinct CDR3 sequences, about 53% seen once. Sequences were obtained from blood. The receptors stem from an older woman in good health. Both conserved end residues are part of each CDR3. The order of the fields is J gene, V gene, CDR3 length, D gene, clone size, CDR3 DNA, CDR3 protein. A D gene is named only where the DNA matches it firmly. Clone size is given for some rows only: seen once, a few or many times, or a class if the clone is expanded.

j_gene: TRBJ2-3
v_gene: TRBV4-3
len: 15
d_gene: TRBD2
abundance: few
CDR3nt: TGCGCCAGCAGCCTTAGCGGGAGATTCACAGATACGCAGTATTTT
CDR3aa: CASSLSGRFTDTQYF

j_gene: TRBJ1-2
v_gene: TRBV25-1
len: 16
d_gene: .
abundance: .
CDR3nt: TGTGCCAGCAGTGAACACCTCGGACAGTTCGACTATGGCTACACCTTC
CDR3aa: CASSEHLGQFDYGYTF

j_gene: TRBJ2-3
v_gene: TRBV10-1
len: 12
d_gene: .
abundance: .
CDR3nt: TGCGCCAGCAGTGACAGGGATGATACGCAGTATTTT
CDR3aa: CASSDRDDTQYF

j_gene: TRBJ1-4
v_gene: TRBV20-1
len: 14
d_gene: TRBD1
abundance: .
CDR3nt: TGCAGTGCCCAAGACAGGGGCTCTAATGAAAAACTGTTTTTT
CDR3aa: CSAQDRGSNEKLFF

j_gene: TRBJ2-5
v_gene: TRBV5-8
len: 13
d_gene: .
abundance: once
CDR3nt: TGTGCCAGCAGCTCATGGGAACAAGAGACCCAGTACTTC
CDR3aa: CASSSWEQETQYF

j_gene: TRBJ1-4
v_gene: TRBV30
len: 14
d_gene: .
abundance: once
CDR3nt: TGTGCCTGGAGTGTGACAGATTTTAATGAAAAACTGTTTTTT
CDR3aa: CAWSVTDFNEKLFF

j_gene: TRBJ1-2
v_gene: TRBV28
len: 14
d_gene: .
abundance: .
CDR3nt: TGTGCCAGCAGTTCAGACATCGCTACTTATGGCTACACCTTC
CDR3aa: CASSSDIATYGYTF

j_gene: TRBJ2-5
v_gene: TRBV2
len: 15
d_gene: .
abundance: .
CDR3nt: TGTGCCAGCACCAGGACAGCAATGGGGCAAGAGACCCAGTACTTC
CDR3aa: CASTRTAMGQETQYF

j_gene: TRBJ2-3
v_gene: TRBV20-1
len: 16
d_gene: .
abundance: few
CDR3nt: TGCAGTGCTAGAGACCCACTAGTAGGCCGCGCAGATACGCAGTATTTT
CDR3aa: CSARDPLVGRADTQYF

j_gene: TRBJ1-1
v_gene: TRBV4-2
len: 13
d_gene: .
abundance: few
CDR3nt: TGTGCCAGCAGCCATCAAGCGAACACTGAAGCTTTCTTT
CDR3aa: CASSHQANTEAFF

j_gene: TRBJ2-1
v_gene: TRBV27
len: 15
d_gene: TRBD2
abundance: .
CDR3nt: TGTGCCAGCACAACGACTAGCGGGATATTCAATGAGCAGTTCTTC
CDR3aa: CASTTTSGIFNEQFF

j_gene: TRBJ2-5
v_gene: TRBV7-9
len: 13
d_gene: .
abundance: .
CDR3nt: TGTGCCAGCACGCCTACGGAGGGAGAGACCCAGTACTTC
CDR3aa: CASTPTEGETQYF

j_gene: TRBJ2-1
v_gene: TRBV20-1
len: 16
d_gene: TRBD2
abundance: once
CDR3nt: TGCAGTGCTCCGATGGGACTAGCGGGAGGTCACGATGAGCAGTTCTTC
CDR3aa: CSAPMGLAGGHDEQFF

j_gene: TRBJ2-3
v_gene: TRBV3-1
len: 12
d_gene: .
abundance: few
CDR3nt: TGTGCCAGCAGGAGGGCAGGAGATACGCAGTATTTT
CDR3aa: CASRRAGDTQYF

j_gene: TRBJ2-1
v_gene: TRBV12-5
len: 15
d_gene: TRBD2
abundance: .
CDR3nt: TGTGCTAGTGGCCCGGGACTAGCGGGGTCCAATGAGCAGTTCTTC
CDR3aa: CASGPGLAGSNEQFF

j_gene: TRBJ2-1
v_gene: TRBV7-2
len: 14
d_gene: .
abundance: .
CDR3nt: TGTGCCAGCAGCTTAAAGGGTGGGGTACATGAGCAGTTCTTC
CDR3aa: CASSLKGGVHEQFF

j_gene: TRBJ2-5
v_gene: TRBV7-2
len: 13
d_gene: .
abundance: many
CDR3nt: TGTGCCAGCAGCGTACAACCGGTAAAGACCCAGTACTTC
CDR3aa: CASSVQPVKTQYF

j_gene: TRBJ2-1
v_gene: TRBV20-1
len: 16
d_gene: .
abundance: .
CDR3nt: TGCAGTGCCAAACACATGGAGGGCGGGCTGTACAATGAGCAGTTCTTC
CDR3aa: CSAKHMEGGLYNEQFF

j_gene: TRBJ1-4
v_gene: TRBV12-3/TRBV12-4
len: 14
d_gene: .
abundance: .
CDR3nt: TGTGCCAGCAGTTTAGTCCAGTCTAATGAAAAACTGTTTTTT
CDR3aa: CASSLVQSNEKLFF

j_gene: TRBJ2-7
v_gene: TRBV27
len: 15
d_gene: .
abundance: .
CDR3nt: TGTGCCAGCAGCCCGTTAACTAGCACGTCCTACGAGCAGTACTTC
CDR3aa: CASSPLTSTSYEQYF

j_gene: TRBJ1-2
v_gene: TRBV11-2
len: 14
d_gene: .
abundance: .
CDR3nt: TGTGCCAGCAGCACGCGAGGGGGAGCCTATGGCTACACCTTC
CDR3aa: CASSTRGGAYGYTF

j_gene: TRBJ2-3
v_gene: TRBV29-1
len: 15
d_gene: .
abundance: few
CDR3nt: TGCAGCTGCAGCTCTGGGGGAAGGTTCACAGATACGCAGTATTTT
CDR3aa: CSCSSGGRFTDTQYF

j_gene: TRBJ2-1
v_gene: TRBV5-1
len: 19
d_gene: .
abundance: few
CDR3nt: TGCGCCAGCAGCTTGGCTTTGGGGCGGTTGTCAAGCTCCTACAATGAGCAGTTCTTC
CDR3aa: CASSLALGRLSSSYNEQFF

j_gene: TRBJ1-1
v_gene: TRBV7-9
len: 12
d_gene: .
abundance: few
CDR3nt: TGTGCCAGCAGCTTATTTGGCACTGAAGCTTTCTTT
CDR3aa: CASSLFGTEAFF

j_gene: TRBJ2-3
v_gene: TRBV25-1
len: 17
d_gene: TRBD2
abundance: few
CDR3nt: TGTGCCAGCAGTGAATCCCATACTAGCGGGAGACGGGATACGCAGTATTTT
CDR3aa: CASSESHTSGRRDTQYF

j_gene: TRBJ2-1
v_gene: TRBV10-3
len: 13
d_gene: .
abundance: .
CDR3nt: TGTGCCATCAACCCCGGCCCTGGGAATGAGCAGTTCTTC
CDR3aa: CAINPGPGNEQFF

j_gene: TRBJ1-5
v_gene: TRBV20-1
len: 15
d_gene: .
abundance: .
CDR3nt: TGCAGTAGCAATGCCGTGGGGGGCTTTAATCAGCCCCAGCATTTT
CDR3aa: CSSNAVGGFNQPQHF